This T cell receptor (beta chain) comes out of a study of cytomegalovirus exposure and HLA in healthy donors. A note on this clone: Its antigen is not known.

The V and J ends lost 6 bases and 2 bases, in that order; junction bases with no gene match: 6. This CDR3 is built from 14 residues. Germline V gives CDR1 SNHLY, CDR2 FYNNEI. Study findings and constraints: Exclusion applied to some V segments, including TRBV6-2 and TRBV6-3, as they were indistinguishable. Researchers catalogued roughly 170 TCR beta chains as cytomegalovirus-associated.

The study ran its PCR with 60 Vbeta and 13 Jbeta primers. Libraries were prepared by immunoSEQ multiplex PCR; TCRdb keeps only in-frame clonotypes and omits some of them. The sample gives over 95,000 clones, over 75% of which show up once; about a tenth is in the top ten. The sequenced sample consisted of PBMCs. This sequence was found in a man between 35 and 55 years old in good health and CMV-seropositive. This rearrangement joins TRBV2 to TRBJ1-1, with 7 bases fitting TRBD1. The CDR3: CASRKGQRNTEAFF. The CDR3 DNA reads TGTGCCAGCAGGAAGGGACAGAGAAACACTGAAGCTTTCTTT.